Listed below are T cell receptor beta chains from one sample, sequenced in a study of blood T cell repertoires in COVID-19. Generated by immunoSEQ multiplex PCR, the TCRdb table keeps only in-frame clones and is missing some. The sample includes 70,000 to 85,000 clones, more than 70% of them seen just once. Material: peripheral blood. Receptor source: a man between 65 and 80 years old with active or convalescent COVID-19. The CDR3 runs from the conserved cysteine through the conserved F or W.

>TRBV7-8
CASTPPGTTVTGEQYF
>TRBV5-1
CASSLDPGVGADYTF
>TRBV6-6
CASTQGSGNTIYF
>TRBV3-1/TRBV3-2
CASSHRQGRDGYTF
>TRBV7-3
CASSLTPESTDTQYF
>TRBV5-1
CASSPTTGTGVFYSYEQYF
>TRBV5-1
CASSLGTGSQETQYF
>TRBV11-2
CASSLVGGAPGELFF
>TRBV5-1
CASRRDRGASYEQYF
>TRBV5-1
CASSLAVGGPYNEQFF